The clone carrying this TCR beta chain was found a few times. The antigen remains undetermined. The record originates from a study of T cells in Graves' hyperthyroidism and ophthalmopathy. What was amplified from RNA transcripts were TCR beta CDR3 regions. HTBI primers were employed in a first-round RT-PCR of the TCR CDR3. MiXCR, run by TCRdb on the multiplex PCR reads, gives a single entry per CDR3 protein. The sample lists roughly 700,000 distinct CDR3 sequences; around a third were seen once. Subjects aged 18 to 65 presented with newly diagnosed hyperthyroidism of less than 2 months' duration. Out of approximately 10 ml of fresh peripheral blood came the PBMCs. V shed 4 bases and J shed 3 bases, with 13 bases lying between them. Germline CDR1 is LGHDT and CDR2 is YNNKEL (reference sequence). This CDR3 has 14 amino acids. Broader study findings: Blood held most thyroid clonotypes expanded above 0.001 frequency. A model built on 13 V-J features separated ophthalmopathy from stable hyperthyroidism.

V gene TRBV3-1 combines with J gene TRBJ2-7, with D possibly being TRBD2 (6 bases). Sequencing was carried out using blood. This clonotype was obtained from a woman between 40 and 55 years old with Graves' hyperthyroidism. CDR3 in DNA: TGTGCCAGCAGCCGTGGCGGGGAGTACTACGAGCAGTACTTC. The encoded protein is CASSRGGEYYEQYF.